Listed below are T cell receptor beta chains from one sample, sequenced in a study of OX40 agonist ivuxolimab in advanced cancers. The method was immunoSEQ multiplex PCR; TCRdb's version includes in-frame clones alone and lacks a portion of them. The data hold about 77,000 clones, with 83% observed a single time. The specimen was CD4+ or CD8+ T cells sorted from blood, collected in a trial of the OX40 agonist ivuxolimab. These receptors originate from an adult with an advanced solid tumor such as melanoma, head and neck, liver or kidney cancer. The conserved cysteine and the conserved F or W are not part of the CDR3 here. The listing skips clone size in some rows; elsewhere it reads once, few, many or a size class.

j_call,v_call,clone_size,cdr3_aa
TRBJ1-6,TRBV5-1,.,ASSLGVPFLNSPLH
TRBJ2-7,TRBV19,.,ASSADRGGEQY
TRBJ2-1,TRBV2,.,ATRTWGYNEQF
TRBJ2-7,TRBV7-2,.,ASSLDKEQY
TRBJ2-1,TRBV27,.,ASIGASKGNEQF
TRBJ1-6,TRBV27,.,ASRSSGTSSSYNSPLH
TRBJ1-6,TRBV5-8,once,ASSIPSYNSPLH
TRBJ1-2,TRBV29-1,.,SVLNPLGYT
TRBJ2-7,TRBV10-1,.,ASSESTSGFYEQY
TRBJ2-1,TRBV7-2,.,ASSLGGPDNEQF
TRBJ2-1,TRBV6-5,.,ASRRQGINEQF
TRBJ1-5,TRBV6-1,once,ASSGQDNQPQH
TRBJ1-4,TRBV30,.,AWSQNRNEKLF
TRBJ1-4,TRBV12-5,.,ASGLFGRSDEKLF
TRBJ1-5,TRBV11-3,.,ASSSTGGGNQPQH
TRBJ2-2,TRBV28,once,ASPSANTGELF
TRBJ1-1,TRBV7-2,.,ASSSGLRNTEAF
TRBJ2-7,TRBV5-4,.,ASSLGGARDRGLHEQY
TRBJ1-5,TRBV18,.,ASSPDRVFNQPQH
TRBJ1-1,TRBV19,once,ASSIQAGTGYVNTEAF
TRBJ2-1,TRBV12-5,.,ASGLGGIGGGNEQF
TRBJ1-3,TRBV5-1,.,ASSLNGENTIY
TRBJ2-7,TRBV7-2,once,ASSFPLAGVSYEQY
TRBJ2-7,TRBV7-2,.,ASRRTATYEQY